These 6 T cell receptor beta chains originate from one sample sequenced in a study of spatial heterogeneity in lung cancer. TCRdb used MiXCR to reprocess the 5' RACE reads, holding one entry per CDR3 protein. The sample lists roughly 5,100 distinct CDR3 sequences, 30% to 40% seen once, with 3.5% in the top ten. Time point in this sample: sample taken at primary tumor resection. No cell sorting; template was whole RNA from tumor, lung tissue or PBMC. This specimen was PBMCs, taken at surgery. The source is a female donor with early-stage non-small cell lung cancer.

On this clonotype: The library was prepared for alpha chains; this beta chain is a stray read, so its frequency means little. This sequence joins TRBV5-1 and TRBJ2-7; 7 nucleotides agree with TRBD2. V shed 4 bases and J 3 bases; nucleotides not matched to a gene: 4. There are 13 residues in the CDR3. In germline, CDR1 is SGHRS, CDR2 YFSETQ. For the CDR3, the DNA is TGCGCCAGCAGCCGGGAGGCCATCTACGAGCAGTACTTC. Translated, it gives CASSREAIYEQYF. Based on the CDR3 plus reference TRBV5-1 and TRBJ2-7, the full variable domain is KAGVTQTPRYLIKTRGQQVTLSCSPISGHRSVSWYQQTPGQGLQFLFEYFSETQRNKGNFPGRFSGRQFSNSRSEMNVSTLELGDSALYLCASSREAIYEQYFGPGTRLTVT.

This clonotype qualifies as medium-sized. As an off-target read in a library built for alpha chains, this beta chain has a frequency of little significance. The V gene is TRBV7-6, the J gene TRBJ2-7, with D possibly being TRBD1 (6 bases). Germline V gives CDR1 SGHVS, CDR2 FNYEAQ. The CDR3 is made up of 18 amino acids. Trimming shortened V by 1 base and J by 4 bases, and 23 bases separated the two germline ends. CDR3 in amino acids: CASSLEPRPGDPGYEQYF. For the CDR3, the DNA is TGTGCCAGCAGCTTAGAGCCTCGACCAGGGGACCCGGGGTACGAGCAGTACTTC.

On this clonotype itself: This beta chain was picked up by a library intended for alpha chains and is off target, so its count carries little meaning. The CDR3 region is CASSQDRTSGTTWNEQFF. CDR3 bases: TGTGCCAGCAGCCAAGACCGGACTAGCGGGACGACCTGGAATGAGCAGTTCTTC. This rearrangement joins TRBV14 to TRBJ2-1; 12 bases agree with TRBD2. The length of the CDR3 is 18 residues. J lost 7 bases, V lost 0 bases, and 10 bases had no gene match. Germline loops: CDR1 SGHDN, CDR2 FVKESK.

As to this clonotype: This beta chain appears as a stray read in a library generated for alpha chains; its size is not informative. The chain has TRBV14 and TRBJ2-1, with unresolved D. V was shortened by 1 base and J by 4 bases, with 5 bases between the two germline ends. Germline CDR1 and CDR2: SGHDN and FVKESK. The CDR3 spans 13 residues. CDR3 DNA sequence: TGTGCCAGCAGCCAAGTCCGATACAATGAGCAGTTCTTC. Its translation is CASSQVRYNEQFF. The variable domain in full, with the rest retrieved from reference TRBV14 and TRBJ2-1, is EAGVTQFPSHSVIEKGQTVTLRCDPISGHDNLYWYRRVMGKEIKFLLHFVKESKQDESGMPNNRFLAERTGGTYSTLKVQPAELEDSGVYFCASSQVRYNEQFFGPGTRLTVL.

This clonotype was observed a few times. The library was designed around alpha chains, so this beta chain is a stray read whose abundance carries little weight. This chain joins TRBV5-1 and TRBJ2-3; 8 nucleotides agree with TRBD1. The V segment lost 0 bases and the J segment 5 bases; nucleotides outside the gene matches: 5. Germline V gene data show CDR1 as SGHRS and CDR2 as YFSETQ. The CDR3 length is 15 residues. The CDR3 coding sequence is TGCGCCAGCAGCTTGGGACAGGGGCGCCGAGATACGCAGTATTTT. Translated: CASSLGQGRRDTQYF.

Regarding this clonotype: This beta chain represents an off-target read in a library built for alpha chains; its size is of limited meaning. The V gene is TRBV20-1, the J gene TRBJ2-1, with 7 positions matching TRBD1. This CDR3 is built from 15 residues. The trim removed 5 bases at V and 5 bases at J, leaving 12 bases unmatched. Germline V lookup: CDR1 DFQATT, CDR2 SNEGSKA (reference sequence). The CDR3 nucleotides read TGCAGTGCTTACGGACAGGAGGAAGGTCACAATGAGCAGTTCTTC. This encodes CSAYGQEEGHNEQFF.